This T cell receptor beta chain was sequenced during a study of shared clonotypes between healthy human individuals. General study results and limits: What rarefaction showed was incomplete sorted-subset sequencing despite large depth. It was the non-shared clonotypes that had lower generation probabilities than clonotypes shared by all four donors. The expectation was that sequencing depth would affect clonotype sharing among donors.

Clones were sequenced by immunoSEQ multiplex PCR, and TCRdb holds only the in-frame ones, with some missing. The sample lists just over 2,000,000 clones; about 95% were seen once. To note about this clone: Its antigen is undetermined.

Subsets obtained from CD4+ cells comprised CD45RA+ naive and CD45RA-negative memory cells. The TCR originated in a man younger than 35 in good health. The sequenced material came from naive CD4+ T cells sorted from blood. Indicated subset: CD45RA+ positively selected.

The CDR3 region has the DNA TGTGCCAGCAGGAGCGGGAGCGAGCAGTACTTC. The encoded protein is CASRSGSEQYF. The chain recombines TRBV14 with TRBJ2-7, with 8 bases lining up with TRBD2. The CDR3 is 11 amino acids. J was trimmed by 6 bases and V by 6 bases; bases with no gene match: 1. The germline V gene has CDR1 SGHDN and CDR2 FVKESK.